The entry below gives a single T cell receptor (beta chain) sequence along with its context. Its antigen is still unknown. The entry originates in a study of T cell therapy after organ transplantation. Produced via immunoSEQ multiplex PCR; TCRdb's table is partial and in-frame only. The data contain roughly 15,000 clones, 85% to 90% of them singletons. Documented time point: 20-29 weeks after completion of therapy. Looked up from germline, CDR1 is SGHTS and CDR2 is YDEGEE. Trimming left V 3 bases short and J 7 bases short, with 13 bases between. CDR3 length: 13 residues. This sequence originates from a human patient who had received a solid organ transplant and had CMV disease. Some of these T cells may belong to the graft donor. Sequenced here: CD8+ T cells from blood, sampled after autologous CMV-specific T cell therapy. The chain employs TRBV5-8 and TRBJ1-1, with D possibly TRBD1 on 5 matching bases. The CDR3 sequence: CASSWGGGGEAFF. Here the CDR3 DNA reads TGTGCCAGCAGCTGGGGGGGAGGAGGTGAAGCTTTCTTT.